This TCR beta chain was sequenced for a study of control samples from healthy donors and cancer patients. V was trimmed by 3 bases and J by 3 bases, leaving 13 bases between them. The CDR3 is 14 amino acids. The germline V gene has CDR1 SGHNT and CDR2 YYREEE (reference sequence). Measured with immunoSEQ multiplex PCR; TCRdb has only the in-frame clones, and not every one. The sample has 64,000 or so clones; more than 85% are singletons. V usage is TRBV5-4 and J usage is TRBJ2-7; TRBD1 or TRBD2 may be the D gene (5 bases each). This receptor was taken from a man aged 35-49 years with colorectal cancer. The sequenced material came from PBMCs. The CDR3 region has the DNA TGTGCCAGCAGCTCGGGACCGCCTAACTACGAGCAGTACTTC. Its translation: CASSSGPPNYEQYF.